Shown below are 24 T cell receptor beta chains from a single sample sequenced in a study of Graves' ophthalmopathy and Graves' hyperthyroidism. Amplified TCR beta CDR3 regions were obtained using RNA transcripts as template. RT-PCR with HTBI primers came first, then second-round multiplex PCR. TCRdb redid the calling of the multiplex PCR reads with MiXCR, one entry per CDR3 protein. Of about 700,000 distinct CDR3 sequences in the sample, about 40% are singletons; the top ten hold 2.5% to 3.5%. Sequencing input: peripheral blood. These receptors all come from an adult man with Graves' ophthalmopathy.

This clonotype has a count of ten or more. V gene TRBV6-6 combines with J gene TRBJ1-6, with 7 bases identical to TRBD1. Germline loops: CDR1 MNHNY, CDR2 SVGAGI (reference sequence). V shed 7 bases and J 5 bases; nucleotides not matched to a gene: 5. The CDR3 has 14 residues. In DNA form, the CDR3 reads TGTGCCAGCACCCAAGGGACAGATAATTCACCCCTCCACTTT. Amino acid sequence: CASTQGTDNSPLHF.

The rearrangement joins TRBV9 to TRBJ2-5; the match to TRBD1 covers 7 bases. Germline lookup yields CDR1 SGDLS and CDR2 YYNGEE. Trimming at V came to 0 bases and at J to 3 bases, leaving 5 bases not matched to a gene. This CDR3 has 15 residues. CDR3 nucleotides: TGTGCCAGCAGCGTAGAAGGGACAGAAAAAGAGACCCAGTACTTC. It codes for CASSVEGTEKETQYF.

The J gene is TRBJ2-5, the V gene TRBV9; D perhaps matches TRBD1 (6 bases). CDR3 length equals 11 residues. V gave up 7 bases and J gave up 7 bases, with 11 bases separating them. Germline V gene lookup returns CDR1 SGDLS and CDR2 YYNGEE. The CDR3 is CASGGMGTQYF. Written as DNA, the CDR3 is TGTGCCAGCGGGGGCATGGGGACCCAGTACTTC.

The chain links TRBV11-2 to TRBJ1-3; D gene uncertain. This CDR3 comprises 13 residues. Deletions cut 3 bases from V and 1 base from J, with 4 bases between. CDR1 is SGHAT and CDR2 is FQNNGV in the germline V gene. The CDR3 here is CASSFKSGNTIYF. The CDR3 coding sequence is TGTGCCAGCAGCTTCAAATCTGGAAACACCATATATTTT. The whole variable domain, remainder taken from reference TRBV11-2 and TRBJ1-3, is EAGVAQSPRYKIIEKRQSVAFWCNPISGHATLYWYQQILGQGPKLLIQFQNNGVVDDSQLPKDRFSAERLKGVDSTLKIQPAKLEDSAVYLCASSFKSGNTIYFGEGSWLTVV.

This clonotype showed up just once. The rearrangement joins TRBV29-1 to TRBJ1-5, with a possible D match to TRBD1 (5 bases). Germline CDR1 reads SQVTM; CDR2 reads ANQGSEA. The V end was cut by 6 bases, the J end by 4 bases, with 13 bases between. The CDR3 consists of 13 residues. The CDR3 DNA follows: TGCAGCGTCTGCCGGGACGTAAATCAGCCCCAGCATTTT. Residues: CSVCRDVNQPQHF.

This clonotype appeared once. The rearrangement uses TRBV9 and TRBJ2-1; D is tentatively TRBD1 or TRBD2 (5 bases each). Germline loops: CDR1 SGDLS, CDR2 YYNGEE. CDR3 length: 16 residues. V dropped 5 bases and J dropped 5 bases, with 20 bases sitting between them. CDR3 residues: CASRSNRGRGHNEQFF. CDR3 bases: TGTGCCAGCAGGTCAAACCGGGGCCGAGGCCACAATGAGCAGTTCTTC. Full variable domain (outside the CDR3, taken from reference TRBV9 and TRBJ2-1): DSGVTQTPKHLITATGQRVTLRCSPRSGDLSVYWYQQSLDQGLQFLIQYYNGEERAKGNILERFSAQQFPDLHSELNLSSLELGDSALYFCASRSNRGRGHNEQFFGPGTRLTVL.

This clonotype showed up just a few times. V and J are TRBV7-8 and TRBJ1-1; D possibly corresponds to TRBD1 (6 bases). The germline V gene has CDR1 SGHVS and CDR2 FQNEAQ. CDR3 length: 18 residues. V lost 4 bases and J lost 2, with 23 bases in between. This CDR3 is CASSWHPGGGRPNTEAFF. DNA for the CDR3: TGTGCCAGCAGCTGGCACCCCGGGGGGGGCAGGCCCAACACTGAAGCTTTCTTT.

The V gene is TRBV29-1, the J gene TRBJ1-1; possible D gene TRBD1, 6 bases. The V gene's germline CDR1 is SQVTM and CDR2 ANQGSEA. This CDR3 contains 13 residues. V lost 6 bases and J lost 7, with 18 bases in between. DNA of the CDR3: TGCAGCGTCGCCCGAGGGGTGACAGGTGAAGCTTTCTTT. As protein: CSVARGVTGEAFF.

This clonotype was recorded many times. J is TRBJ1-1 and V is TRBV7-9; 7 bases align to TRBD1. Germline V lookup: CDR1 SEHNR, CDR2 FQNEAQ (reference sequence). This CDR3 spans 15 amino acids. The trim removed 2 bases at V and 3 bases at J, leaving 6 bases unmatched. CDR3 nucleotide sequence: TGTGCCAGCAGCTTATTTAGGGGGCCGGACACTGAAGCTTTCTTT. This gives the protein CASSLFRGPDTEAFF. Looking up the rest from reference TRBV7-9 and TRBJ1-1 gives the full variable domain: DTGVSQNPRHKITKRGQNVTFRCDPISEHNRLYWYRQTLGQGPEFLTYFQNEAQLEKSRLLSDRFSAERPKGSFSTLEIQRTEQGDSAMYLCASSLFRGPDTEAFFGQGTRLTVV.

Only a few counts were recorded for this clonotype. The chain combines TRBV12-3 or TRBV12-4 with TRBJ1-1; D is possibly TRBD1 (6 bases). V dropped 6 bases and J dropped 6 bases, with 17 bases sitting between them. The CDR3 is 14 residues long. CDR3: CASSMPPGVAEAFF. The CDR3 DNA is TGTGCCAGCAGCATGCCTCCAGGGGTGGCTGAAGCTTTCTTT.

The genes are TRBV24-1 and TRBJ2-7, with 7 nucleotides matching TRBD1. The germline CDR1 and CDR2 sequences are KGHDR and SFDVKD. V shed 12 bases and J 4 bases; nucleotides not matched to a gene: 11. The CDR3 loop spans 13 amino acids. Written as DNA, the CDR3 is TGTGCCCGCGGTGACAGGGACGGTTACGAGCAGTACTTC. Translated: CARGDRDGYEQYF.

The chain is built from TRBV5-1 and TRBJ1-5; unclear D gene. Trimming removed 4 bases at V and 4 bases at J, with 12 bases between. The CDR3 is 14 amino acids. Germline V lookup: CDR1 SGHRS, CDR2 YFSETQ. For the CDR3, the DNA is TGCGCCAGCAGCCCTAGTCCTGCTAATCAGCCCCAGCATTTT. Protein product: CASSPSPANQPQHF.

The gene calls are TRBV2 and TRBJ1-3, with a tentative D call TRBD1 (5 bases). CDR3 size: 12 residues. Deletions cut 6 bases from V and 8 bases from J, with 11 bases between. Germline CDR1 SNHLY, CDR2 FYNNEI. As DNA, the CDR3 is TGTGCCAGCAGACCAACGGGGGACACCATATATTTT. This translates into CASRPTGDTIYF.

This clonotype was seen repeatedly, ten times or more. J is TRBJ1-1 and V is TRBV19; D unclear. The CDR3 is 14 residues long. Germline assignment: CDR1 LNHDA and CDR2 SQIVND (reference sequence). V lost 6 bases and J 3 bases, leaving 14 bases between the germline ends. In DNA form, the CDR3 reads TGTGCCAGTAGCCTGAGCCCACCTGACACTGAAGCTTTCTTT. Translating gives CASSLSPPDTEAFF.

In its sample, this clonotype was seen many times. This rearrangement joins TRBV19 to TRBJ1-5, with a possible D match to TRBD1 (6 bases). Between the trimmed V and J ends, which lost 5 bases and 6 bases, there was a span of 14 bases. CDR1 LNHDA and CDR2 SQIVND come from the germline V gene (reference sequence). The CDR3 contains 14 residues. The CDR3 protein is CASSGQGSGQPQHF. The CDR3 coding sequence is TGTGCCAGTAGTGGTCAGGGGTCGGGTCAGCCCCAGCATTTT.

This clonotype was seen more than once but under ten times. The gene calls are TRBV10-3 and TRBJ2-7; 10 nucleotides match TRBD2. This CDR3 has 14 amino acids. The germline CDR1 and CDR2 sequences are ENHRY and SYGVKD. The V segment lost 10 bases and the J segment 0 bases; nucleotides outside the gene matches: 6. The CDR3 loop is CASSGLADSYEQYF. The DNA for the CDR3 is TGTGCCAGCAGCGGACTAGCGGACTCCTACGAGCAGTACTTC.

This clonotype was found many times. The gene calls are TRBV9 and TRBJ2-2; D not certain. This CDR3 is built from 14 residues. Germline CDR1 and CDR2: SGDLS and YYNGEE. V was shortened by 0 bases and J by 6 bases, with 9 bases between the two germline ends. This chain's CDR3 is CASSVETGAGELFF. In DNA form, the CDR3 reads TGTGCCAGCAGCGTAGAGACTGGGGCCGGGGAGCTGTTTTTT.

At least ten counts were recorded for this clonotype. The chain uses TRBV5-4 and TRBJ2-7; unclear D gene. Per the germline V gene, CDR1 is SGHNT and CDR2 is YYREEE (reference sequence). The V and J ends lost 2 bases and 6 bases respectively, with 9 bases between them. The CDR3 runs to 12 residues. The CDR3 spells CASSFDKVEQYF. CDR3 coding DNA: TGTGCCAGCAGCTTTGATAAGGTCGAGCAGTACTTC.

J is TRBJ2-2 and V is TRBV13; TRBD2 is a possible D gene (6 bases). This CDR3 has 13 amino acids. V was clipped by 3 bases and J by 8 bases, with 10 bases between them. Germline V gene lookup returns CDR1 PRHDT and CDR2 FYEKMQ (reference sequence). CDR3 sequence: CASSLAGLGELFF. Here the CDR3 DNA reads TGTGCCAGCAGCTTGGCGGGATTAGGGGAGCTGTTTTTT.

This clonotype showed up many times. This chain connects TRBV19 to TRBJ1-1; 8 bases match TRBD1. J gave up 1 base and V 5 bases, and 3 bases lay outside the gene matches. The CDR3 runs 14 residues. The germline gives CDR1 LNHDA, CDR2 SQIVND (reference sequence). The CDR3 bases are TGTGCCAGTAGTTTCGGACAGGGGAACACTGAAGCTTTCTTT. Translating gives CASSFGQGNTEAFF.

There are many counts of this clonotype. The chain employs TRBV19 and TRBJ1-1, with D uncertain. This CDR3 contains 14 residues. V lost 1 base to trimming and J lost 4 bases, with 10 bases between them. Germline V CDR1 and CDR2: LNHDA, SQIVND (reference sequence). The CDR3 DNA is TGTGCCAGTAGTATAGGGGCGAAGGGCACTGAAGCTTTCTTT. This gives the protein CASSIGAKGTEAFF.

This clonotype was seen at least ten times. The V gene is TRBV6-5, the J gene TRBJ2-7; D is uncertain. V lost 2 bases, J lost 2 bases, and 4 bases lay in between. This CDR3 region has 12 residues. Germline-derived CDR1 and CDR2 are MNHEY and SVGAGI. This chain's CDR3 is CASSYATYEQYF. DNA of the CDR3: TGTGCCAGCAGTTACGCGACCTACGAGCAGTACTTC.

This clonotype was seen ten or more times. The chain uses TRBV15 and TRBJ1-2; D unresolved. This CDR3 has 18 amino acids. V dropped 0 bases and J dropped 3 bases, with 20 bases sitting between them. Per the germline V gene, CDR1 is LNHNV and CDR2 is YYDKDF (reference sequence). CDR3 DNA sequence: TGTGCCACCAGCAGAGATGTCTCCGCCTCACTCGGGTACTATGGCTACACCTTC. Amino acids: CATSRDVSASLGYYGYTF. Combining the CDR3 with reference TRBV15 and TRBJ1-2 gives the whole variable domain DAMVIQNPRYQVTQFGKPVTLSCSQTLNHNVMYWYQQKSSQAPKLLFHYYDKDFNNEADTPDNFQSRRPNTSFCFLDIRSPGLGDTAMYLCATSRDVSASLGYYGYTFGSGTRLTVV.

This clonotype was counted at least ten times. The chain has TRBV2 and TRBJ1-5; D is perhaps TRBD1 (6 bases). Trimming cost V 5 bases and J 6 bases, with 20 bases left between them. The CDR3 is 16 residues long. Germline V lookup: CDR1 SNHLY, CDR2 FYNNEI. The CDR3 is CASSQETGIEGQPQHF. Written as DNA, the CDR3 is TGTGCCAGCAGTCAAGAGACAGGAATCGAAGGTCAGCCCCAGCATTTT.